The present TCR beta chain was sequenced within a study of beta chain features in type 1 diabetes. For the study at large: In age, gender and cell yields, patients were similar to healthy donors.

The isolated RNA, all of it, was reverse transcribed, so expressed TCRB transcripts were what got sequenced. Data came from immunoSEQ multiplex PCR; TCRdb stores just in-frame clones and leaves some out. This table holds roughly 400,000 clones, roughly 16% found once. This clone was observed a handful of times. Each population that was sorted was more than 95% pure. The CDR3 length is 16 residues. Deletions cut 4 bases from V and 2 bases from J, with 17 bases between. Germline V gene data show CDR1 as SGHRS and CDR2 as YFSETQ. This TCR derives from a woman under 30 in good health. The specimen sequenced was naive CD4+ T cells from blood. The V call is TRBV5-1, the J call TRBJ2-3; tentative D call: TRBD1 (6 bases). This CDR3 is CASSHQGLADTDTQYF. The CDR3 DNA reads TGCGCCAGCAGCCATCAGGGGCTCGCGGACACAGATACGCAGTATTTT.